Listed below are T cell receptor beta chains from one sample, sequenced in a study of T cell repertoires in cytomegalovirus infection. One entry per CDR3 protein, called by TCRdb with MiXCR from the reads. The data contain approximately 320,000 distinct CDR3 sequences, over 7.5% of them singletons. The sequencing sample was made of PBMCs. The receptors were gathered from a human donor in good health (CMV status not recorded). Some clones in this sample may be carry-over from other donors' samples. Both conserved end residues are part of each CDR3. A D gene is named only where the DNA matches it firmly. Clone size appears in some rows only: once, few, many, or a class for an expanded clone.

TRBV7-6,TRBJ2-5,-,-,CASNLEGTQYF,TGTGCCAGCAATCTCGAGGGGACCCAGTACTTC
TRBV7-2,TRBJ1-5,-,many,CASSLFSTQGQPQHF,TGTGCCAGCAGCTTATTCTCCACCCAGGGTCAGCCCCAGCATTTT
TRBV7-2,TRBJ1-6,-,few,CAIKGGATYNSPLHF,TGTGCCATCAAGGGGGGCGCGACCTATAATTCACCCCTCCACTTT
TRBV7-2,TRBJ1-6,TRBD1,many,CASSPQGQGISPLHF,TGTGCCAGCAGCCCCCAGGGACAGGGAATATCACCCCTCCACTTT
TRBV5-1,TRBJ2-1,TRBD2,-,CASSPPWASGGNEQFF,TGCGCCAGCAGCCCCCCGTGGGCTAGCGGGGGGAATGAGCAGTTCTTC
TRBV5-3,TRBJ2-4,TRBD1,few,CASRQGVDLAKNIQYF,TGTGCCAGCAGACAGGGGGTAGACCTAGCCAAAAACATTCAGTACTTC
TRBV6-6,TRBJ1-1,-,-,CASSYRAKNTEAFF,TGTGCCAGCAGTTACAGGGCCAAGAACACTGAAGCTTTCTTT
TRBV4-1,TRBJ2-1,-,few,CASSQNPSSYNEQFF,TGCGCCAGCAGCCAAAACCCGAGCTCCTACAATGAGCAGTTCTTC
TRBV6-1,TRBJ2-7,TRBD1,many,CASSEVTGGYEQYF,TGTGCCAGCAGTGAAGTGACAGGGGGCTACGAGCAGTACTTC
TRBV7-3,TRBJ2-1,TRBD2,-,CASSPVGAGGPYNEQFF,TGTGCCAGCAGCCCCGTGGGGGCGGGAGGACCCTACAATGAGCAGTTCTTC
TRBV5-1,TRBJ2-7,-,many,CASSNPTRLGGNEQYF,TGCGCCAGCAGCAACCCGACGAGGTTGGGGGGCAACGAGCAGTACTTC
TRBV7-2,TRBJ2-7,TRBD2,-,CASALRMGGLAGPYEQYF,TGTGCCAGCGCCTTGAGGATGGGTGGGCTAGCGGGACCCTACGAGCAGTACTTC
TRBV7-2,TRBJ1-2,-,many,CASSPYDRGYTF,TGTGCCAGCAGCCCTTACGATAGAGGCTACACCTTC
TRBV7-2,TRBJ2-1,-,many,CASSLELEVEQFF,TGTGCCAGCAGCTTAGAACTCGAAGTGGAGCAGTTCTTC
TRBV7-2,TRBJ1-6,-,many,CASTRPGGGTTLHF,TGTGCCAGCACCCGTCCGGGAGGGGGGACCACCCTCCACTTT
TRBV6-1,TRBJ2-3,-,-,CASSERGGGGAQYF,TGTGCCAGCAGTGAAAGAGGAGGAGGGGGCGCGCAGTATTTT
TRBV7-9,TRBJ2-1,-,many,CASSLSSPGNEQFF,TGTGCCAGCAGCTTAAGTTCCCCGGGGAATGAGCAGTTCTTC
TRBV27,TRBJ2-4,TRBD2,-,CASIAGGPAKNIQYF,TGTGCCAGCATTGCGGGAGGGCCGGCCAAAAACATTCAGTACTTC
TRBV20-1,TRBJ2-7,-,few,CSARDRVGTHEQYF,TGCAGTGCTAGAGATCGCGTGGGGACCCACGAGCAGTACTTC
TRBV27,TRBJ2-7,-,-,CASSANILEYEQYF,TGTGCCAGCAGTGCCAACATCCTGGAATACGAGCAGTACTTC
TRBV5-4,TRBJ2-7,-,-,CASSYREGEQYF,TGTGCCAGCAGCTACCGCGAGGGGGAGCAGTACTTC
TRBV28,TRBJ2-1,TRBD2,-,CASSFVRTSGDNEQFF,TGTGCCAGCAGTTTTGTGAGGACTAGCGGGGACAATGAGCAGTTCTTC
TRBV7-2,TRBJ2-7,-,many,CASSLEGWHEQYF,TGTGCCAGCAGCTTAGAGGGGTGGCACGAGCAGTACTTC
TRBV6-2/TRBV6-3,TRBJ1-1,TRBD1,few,CASSRQGEYTEAFF,TGTGCCAGCAGCCGACAGGGAGAGTACACTGAAGCTTTCTTT
TRBV7-2,TRBJ2-2,-,few,CASSFTLARISGELFF,TGTGCCAGCAGCTTTACGTTGGCTAGAATCAGCGGGGAGCTGTTTTTT
TRBV12-3/TRBV12-4,TRBJ1-1,TRBD1,many,CASSPKQGPRGTEAFF,TGTGCCAGCAGTCCTAAACAGGGGCCTCGGGGCACTGAAGCTTTCTTT
TRBV12-3/TRBV12-4,TRBJ2-7,TRBD2,many,CASSRSGGRGHEQYF,TGTGCCAGCAGCCGTTCCGGCGGGAGAGGCCACGAGCAGTACTTC
TRBV28,TRBJ2-7,TRBD2,many,CASSPGLAGGPYEQYF,TGTGCCAGCAGCCCCGGACTAGCGGGAGGTCCCTACGAGCAGTACTTC
TRBV7-9,TRBJ2-3,TRBD2,-,CASSLEPSGTSALTDTQYF,TGTGCCAGCAGCTTAGAACCCTCTGGGACTAGCGCCCTCACAGATACGCAGTATTTT
TRBV12-3/TRBV12-4,TRBJ1-2,-,few,CASTRGFGYTF,TGTGCCAGCACTAGGGGGTTTGGCTACACCTTC
TRBV20-1,TRBJ2-2,-,-,CSAPLGLRAGELFF,TGCAGTGCTCCACTGGGACTCCGGGCCGGGGAGCTGTTTTTT
TRBV12-3/TRBV12-4,TRBJ1-5,-,few,CASSWGRDLGQPQHF,TGTGCCAGCAGTTGGGGGAGGGACTTGGGTCAGCCCCAGCATTTT
TRBV28,TRBJ1-5,-,few,CASSQDGERQPQHF,TGTGCCAGCAGCCAGGACGGGGAGAGGCAGCCCCAGCATTTT
TRBV7-2,TRBJ1-1,-,few,CASSLNAVPNTEAFF,TGTGCCAGCAGCTTAAACGCCGTACCGAACACTGAAGCTTTCTTT
TRBV20-1,TRBJ1-5,TRBD1,many,CSARADRGRLSNQPQHF,TGCAGTGCTAGAGCCGACAGGGGGCGGCTAAGCAATCAGCCCCAGCATTTT
TRBV20-1,TRBJ1-3,-,many,CSARRGSGNTIYF,TGCAGTGCTCGCAGAGGCTCTGGAAACACCATATATTTT
TRBV9,TRBJ2-5,TRBD2,many,CASSELAGPQETQYF,TGTGCCAGCAGCGAATTAGCGGGGCCACAAGAGACCCAGTACTTC
TRBV7-6,TRBJ1-6,-,few,CASSAMTGMHSPLHF,TGTGCCAGCAGCGCCATGACCGGGATGCATTCACCCCTCCACTTT
TRBV9,TRBJ2-3,TRBD2,many,CASSVVGAGGPLKADTQYF,TGTGCCAGCAGCGTAGTTGGGGCGGGAGGGCCCCTAAAGGCAGATACGCAGTATTTT
TRBV18,TRBJ1-1,-,few,CASSPGRQMNTEAFF,TGTGCCAGCTCACCAGGAAGGCAAATGAACACTGAAGCTTTCTTT
TRBV7-6,TRBJ2-2,-,few,CASSLGRGPAGTGELFF,TGTGCCAGCAGCTTAGGGAGGGGGCCGGCGGGGACCGGGGAGCTGTTTTTT
TRBV12-3/TRBV12-4,TRBJ2-5,TRBD1,-,CASSYNQGARGETQYF,TGTGCCAGCAGCTACAATCAGGGGGCGCGAGGGGAGACCCAGTACTTC
TRBV20-1,TRBJ1-5,-,few,CSAWPGRSYSNQPQHF,TGCAGTGCGTGGCCAGGACGAAGTTATAGCAATCAGCCCCAGCATTTT
TRBV7-2,TRBJ2-7,TRBD1,many,CASSPPGTGNHEQYF,TGTGCCAGCAGCCCACCCGGGACAGGGAACCACGAGCAGTACTTC
TRBV7-9,TRBJ2-3,TRBD2,few,CASSLGLAGGSTDTQYF,TGTGCCAGCAGCTTAGGACTAGCGGGGGGAAGCACAGATACGCAGTATTTT
TRBV15,TRBJ2-1,TRBD2,many,CATSYPGGYNEQFF,TGTGCCACCAGTTACCCGGGGGGATACAATGAGCAGTTCTTC
TRBV6-6,TRBJ2-1,TRBD2,few,CASINLAGGQYNEQFF,TGTGCCAGCATTAATCTAGCGGGGGGACAATACAATGAGCAGTTCTTC
TRBV4-3,TRBJ1-1,-,many,CASSQRTANTEAFF,TGCGCCAGCAGCCAGCGGACAGCCAACACTGAAGCTTTCTTT
TRBV28,TRBJ2-7,TRBD1,-,CASSLPPGTGLGVEQYF,TGTGCCAGCAGTTTACCCCCCGGGACAGGGCTAGGGGTCGAGCAGTACTTC
TRBV30,TRBJ2-5,-,-,CAWSEGQETQYF,TGTGCCTGGAGCGAGGGACAAGAGACCCAGTACTTC